Presented here are 8 T cell receptor beta chains from one specimen sequenced in a study of neoadjuvant anti-PD-1 for oral cavity cancer. Data came from immunoSEQ multiplex PCR; TCRdb stores just in-frame clones and leaves some out. The sample shows around 32,000 clones, almost 80% of them seen only once. Time point: after neoadjuvant nivolumab, at surgical resection. Sequenced here: PBMCs, sampled after nivolumab (anti-PD-1) treatment. Receptor source: a person aged 40 to 85 with oral cavity squamous cell carcinoma.

The chain employs TRBV5-1 and TRBJ2-3; the D is unclear. There are 16 residues in the CDR3. The V and J ends lost 1 base and 0 bases respectively, with 12 bases between them. Germline CDR1 is SGHRS and CDR2 is YFSETQ. In DNA, the CDR3 is TGCGCCAGCAGCTTGAACCGAGCTTCTAGCACAGATACGCAGTATTTT. As protein: CASSLNRASSTDTQYF.

This chain links TRBV7-2 with TRBJ2-7; D not resolved. The CDR3 covers 13 residues. V shed 3 bases and J shed 2 bases, with 8 bases lying between them. Germline V gene lookup returns CDR1 SGHTA and CDR2 FQGNSA. The CDR3 spells CASSFASTYEQYF. For the CDR3, the DNA is TGTGCCAGCAGCTTTGCTAGTACCTACGAGCAGTACTTC.

DNA of the CDR3: TGTGCCAGCAGTTTCCCCCCCAGGGGGGGGAACACTGAAGCTTTCTTT. Protein: CASSFPPRGGNTEAFF. This chain uses TRBV28 with TRBJ1-1, with TRBD1 matching over 7 bases. The germline CDR1 and CDR2 sequences are MDHEN and SYDVKM. Losses at the gene ends were 3 bases for V and 1 base for J; bases not matched to a gene: 8. There are 16 residues in the CDR3.

This clone has only a few counts. The genes are TRBV5-1 and TRBJ1-2; 8 nucleotides agree with TRBD1. Germline V gene lookup returns CDR1 SGHRS and CDR2 YFSETQ. V shed 2 bases and J 11 bases; nucleotides not matched to a gene: 8. The CDR3 covers 13 residues. CDR3 sequence reads: CASSFRDRPSYTF. The CDR3 bases are TGCGCCAGCAGCTTCCGGGACAGGCCGAGTTACACCTTC.

The chain couples TRBV6-5 to TRBJ2-3; no clear D. The V end lost 10 bases, the J end lost 5 bases, and 16 bases lay between the germline ends. Per germline, CDR1 MNHEY and CDR2 SVGAGI. The CDR3 consists of 13 residues. The CDR3 protein is CATKTLTQDTQYF. CDR3 DNA: TGTGCCACCAAGACCCTCACCCAAGATACGCAGTATTTT.

This rearrangement joins TRBV6-5 to TRBJ2-3, with 7 positions matching TRBD2. Germline CDR1 and CDR2: MNHEY and SVGAGI. J gave up 0 bases and V 5 bases, and 2 bases lay outside the gene matches. This CDR3 spans 14 amino acids. This CDR3 is CASSRGGSTDTQYF. DNA of the CDR3: TGTGCCAGCAGTCGCGGGGGAAGCACAGATACGCAGTATTTT.

V and J are TRBV10-3 and TRBJ2-5, with D possibly TRBD2 on 5 matching bases. The germline V and J ends were trimmed by 7 bases and 3 bases, with 9 bases remaining between them. This CDR3 is built from 12 residues. Germline CDR1 ENHRY, CDR2 SYGVKD. The CDR3: CAIKAGEETQYF. The CDR3 coding sequence is TGTGCCATCAAGGCCGGGGAAGAGACCCAGTACTTC.

This clone was counted a single time. The chain employs TRBV19 and TRBJ2-7, with D perhaps TRBD2 (6 bases). Trimming pared 5 bases from V and 3 bases from J, leaving 11 bases between. The CDR3 sequence is 13 residues long. CDR1 and CDR2 from the germline V gene are LNHDA and SQIVND (reference sequence). The CDR3, as DNA: TGTGCCAGTAGTGGCGGGGAATTCTACGAGCAGTACTTC. Its translation is CASSGGEFYEQYF.